These 6 T cell receptor beta chains were sequenced from one sample in a study of T cells in women clearing cervical HPV infection. Assay used: immunoSEQ multiplex PCR; TCRdb lists only in-frame clones, some missing. The sample yields about 30,000 clones, of which the top ten take up approximately 8.3%. Sequenced input: blood buffy coat. Source of these receptors: a woman aged 18 to 75 with a cervical HPV16 infection that either progressed to CIN3+ or cleared (not recorded which).

Concerning this clone itself: The CDR3 is cut off 3 residues early in the read; its end comes from the germline J gene. This sequence joins TRBV7-6 and TRBJ1-1; perhaps TRBD1 as D (6 bases). The ends were cut back, 5 bases at V and 4 bases at J, with 8 bases in the middle. Per germline, CDR1 SGHVS and CDR2 FNYEAQ. The CDR3 consists of 12 residues. Partial CDR3 DNA: TGTGCCAGCAGCGAGACAGGCACTGAA. Amino acid sequence: CASSETGTE. The complete CDR3 reads CASSETGTEAFF.

With respect to this clone: Coverage ceases 3 residues before the CDR3 finishes, and the germline J gene fills in the end. The V gene is TRBV5-1, the J gene TRBJ2-2; the match to TRBD2 covers 14 bases. This CDR3 spans 16 amino acids. CDR1 and CDR2 (germline): SGHRS, YFSETQ. V shed 4 bases and J 5 bases; nucleotides not matched to a gene: 4. The CDR3 DNA, read in part, is TGCGCCAGCAGCCCAAGGACTAGCGGGAGGACCGGGGAG. This encodes CASSPRTSGRTGE. The complete CDR3 protein is CASSPRTSGRTGELFF.

Notes on this clone: The CDR3 goes on 3 residues after the read ends, and that part is filled in from the germline J gene. The J gene is TRBJ1-1, the V gene TRBV6-2 or TRBV6-3; D remains unclear. The V gene's germline CDR1 is MNHEY and CDR2 SVGEGT. V was pared by 8 bases and J by 0 bases, with 10 bases between. CDR3 length: 13 residues. CDR3 DNA, as far as it was read: TGTGCCAGCGGTAGTATTTTGAACACTGAA. Its translation is CASGSILNTE. The whole CDR3 sequence reads CASGSILNTEAFF.

In the case of this clone: The CDR3 end lies 3 residues beyond the end of the read and is filled in from the germline J gene. J is TRBJ2-7 and V is TRBV30; 8 nucleotides agree with TRBD1. The ends lost 1 base at V and 6 bases at J; junction bases unmatched: 17. CDR1 and CDR2 (germline): GTSNPN, SVGIG (reference sequence). CDR3 length equals 17 residues. CDR3 amino acids: CAWSADVGTGESSEQYF. Incomplete CDR3 DNA: TGTGCCTGGAGTGCCGATGTCGGGACAGGAGAGTCTTCCGAG.

Regarding this clone: The read comes to an end 3 residues before the CDR3 does, leaving the germline J gene to fill in the end. The chain joins TRBV15 to TRBJ2-7; 7 bases match TRBD2. Looked up from germline, CDR1 is LNHNV and CDR2 is YYDKDF (reference sequence). The CDR3 is 16 residues long. The ends lost 0 bases at V and 5 bases at J; junction bases unmatched: 10. The covered CDR3 bases are TGTGCCACCAGCAGAGATAAAGCGGGACGGGTCAACGAG. Its translation is CATSRDKAGRVNE. The full CDR3 protein reads CATSRDKAGRVNEQYF.

Turning to this clone: The observed sequence ends 3 residues before the CDR3 terminus, with the missing tail filled in from the germline J gene. V is TRBV20-1 and J is TRBJ1-2; TRBD1 matches at 9 bases. This CDR3 region has 13 residues. CDR1 and CDR2 from the germline V gene are DFQATT and SNEGSKA (reference sequence). CDR3 sequence: CSARVQGARGYTF. The CDR3 DNA, read in part, is TGCAGTGCTAGGGTACAGGGGGCGAGGGGC.